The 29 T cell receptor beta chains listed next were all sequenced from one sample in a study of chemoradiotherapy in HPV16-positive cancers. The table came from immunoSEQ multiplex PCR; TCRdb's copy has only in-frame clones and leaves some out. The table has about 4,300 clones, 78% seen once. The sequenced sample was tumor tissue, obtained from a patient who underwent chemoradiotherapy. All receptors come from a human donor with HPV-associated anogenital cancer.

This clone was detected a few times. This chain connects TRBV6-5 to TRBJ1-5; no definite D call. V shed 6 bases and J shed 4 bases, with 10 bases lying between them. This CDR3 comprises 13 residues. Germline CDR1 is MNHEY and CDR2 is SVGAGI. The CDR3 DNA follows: TGTGCCAGCAGCCCCGTAAGGAATCAGCCCCAGCATTTT. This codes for CASSPVRNQPQHF.

CDR3 nucleotide sequence: TGCAGCGTCCCCGTGGGGAGGCGTGAAAAACTGTTTTTT. Encoded protein: CSVPVGRREKLFF. The V and J genes are TRBV29-1 and TRBJ1-4; D gene unclear. The CDR3 has 13 residues. V lost 6 bases, J lost 7 bases, and 15 bases lay in between. Germline values: CDR1 SQVTM, CDR2 ANQGSEA. Complete variable domain (other parts from reference TRBV29-1 and TRBJ1-4): SAVISQKPSRDICQRGTSLTIQCQVDSQVTMMFWYRQQPGQSLTLIATANQGSEATYESGFVIDKFPISRPNLTFSTLTVSNMSPEDSSIYLCSVPVGRREKLFFGSGTQLSVL.

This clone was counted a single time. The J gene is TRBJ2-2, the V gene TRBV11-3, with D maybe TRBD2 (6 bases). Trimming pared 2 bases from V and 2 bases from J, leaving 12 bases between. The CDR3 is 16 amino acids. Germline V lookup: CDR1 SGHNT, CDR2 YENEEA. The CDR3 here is CASSLTSGHNTGELFF. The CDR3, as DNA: TGTGCCAGCAGCTTAACAAGCGGGCATAACACCGGGGAGCTGTTTTTT.

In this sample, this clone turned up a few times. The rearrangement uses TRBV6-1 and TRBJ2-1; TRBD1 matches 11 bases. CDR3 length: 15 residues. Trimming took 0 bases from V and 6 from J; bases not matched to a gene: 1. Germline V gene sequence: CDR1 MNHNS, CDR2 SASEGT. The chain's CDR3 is CASSEAGTGGNEQFF. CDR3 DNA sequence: TGTGCCAGCAGTGAAGCCGGGACAGGGGGCAATGAGCAGTTCTTC.

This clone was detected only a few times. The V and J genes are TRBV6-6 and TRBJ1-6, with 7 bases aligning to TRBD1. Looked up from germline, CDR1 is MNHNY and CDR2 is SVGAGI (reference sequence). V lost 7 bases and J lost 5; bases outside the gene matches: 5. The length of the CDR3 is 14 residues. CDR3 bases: TGTGCCAGCACCTTACAGGGGCATAATTCACCCCTCCACTTT. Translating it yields CASTLQGHNSPLHF.

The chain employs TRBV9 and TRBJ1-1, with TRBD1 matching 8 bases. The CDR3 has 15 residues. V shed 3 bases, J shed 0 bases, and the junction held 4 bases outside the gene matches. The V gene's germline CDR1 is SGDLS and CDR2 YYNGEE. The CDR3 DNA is TGTGCCAGCAGCGCCTCGGGACAGGTGAACACTGAAGCTTTCTTT. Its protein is CASSASGQVNTEAFF.

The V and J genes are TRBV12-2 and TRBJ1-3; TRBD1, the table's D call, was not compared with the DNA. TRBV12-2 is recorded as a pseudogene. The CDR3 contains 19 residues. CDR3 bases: TGTGCAAGTCGCTTAGCGGTGGGCTGGGCCAAATTCTCTGGAAACACCATATATTTT. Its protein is CASRLAVGWAKFSGNTIYF.

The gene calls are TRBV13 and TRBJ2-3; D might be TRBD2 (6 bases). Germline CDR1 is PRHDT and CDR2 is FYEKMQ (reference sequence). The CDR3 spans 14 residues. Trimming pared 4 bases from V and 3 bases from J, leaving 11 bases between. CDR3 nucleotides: TGTGCCAGCAGCTCCGGGGGACCAACAGATACGCAGTATTTT. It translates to CASSSGGPTDTQYF.

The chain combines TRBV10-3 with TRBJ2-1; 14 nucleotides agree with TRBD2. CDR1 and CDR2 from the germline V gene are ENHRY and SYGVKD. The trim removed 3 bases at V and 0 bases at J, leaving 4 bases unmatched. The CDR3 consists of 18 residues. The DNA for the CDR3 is TGTGCCATCAGTGACTGGACTAGCGGGAGGAGCTCCTACAATGAGCAGTTCTTC. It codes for CAISDWTSGRSSYNEQFF.

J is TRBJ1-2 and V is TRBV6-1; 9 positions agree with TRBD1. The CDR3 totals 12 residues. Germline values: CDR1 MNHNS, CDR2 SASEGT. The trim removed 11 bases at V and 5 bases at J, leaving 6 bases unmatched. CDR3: CAGTGNRYGYTF. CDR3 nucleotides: TGTGCCGGGACAGGGAATCGGTATGGCTACACCTTC.

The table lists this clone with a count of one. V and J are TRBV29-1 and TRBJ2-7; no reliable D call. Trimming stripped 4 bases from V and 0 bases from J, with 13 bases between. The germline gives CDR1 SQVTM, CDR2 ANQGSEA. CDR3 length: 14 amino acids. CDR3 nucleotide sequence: TGCAGCGTTGGCCGGGCGATCTCCTCCTACGAGCAGTACTTC. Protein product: CSVGRAISSYEQYF.

CDR3 sequence reads: CASRAGRSSYNEQFF. The CDR3 bases are TGTGCCAGCAGAGCGGGAAGGAGCTCCTACAATGAGCAGTTCTTC. The chain uses TRBV2 and TRBJ2-1; 7 nucleotides line up with TRBD2. V was clipped by 6 bases and J by 0 bases; unmatched bases: 5. Germline assignment: CDR1 SNHLY and CDR2 FYNNEI. The CDR3 covers 15 residues.

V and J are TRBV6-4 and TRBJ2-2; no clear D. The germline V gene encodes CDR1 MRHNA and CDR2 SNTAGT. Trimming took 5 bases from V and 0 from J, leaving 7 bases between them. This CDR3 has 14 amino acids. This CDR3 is CASSNSANTGELFF. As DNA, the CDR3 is TGTGCCAGCAGTAACAGCGCGAACACCGGGGAGCTGTTTTTT.

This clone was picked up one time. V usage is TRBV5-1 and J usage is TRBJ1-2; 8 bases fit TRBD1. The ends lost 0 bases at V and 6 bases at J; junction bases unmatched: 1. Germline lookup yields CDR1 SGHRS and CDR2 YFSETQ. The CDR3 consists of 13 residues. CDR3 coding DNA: TGCGCCAGCAGCTTGGTGGGACAGGATGGCTACACCTTC. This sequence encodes CASSLVGQDGYTF.

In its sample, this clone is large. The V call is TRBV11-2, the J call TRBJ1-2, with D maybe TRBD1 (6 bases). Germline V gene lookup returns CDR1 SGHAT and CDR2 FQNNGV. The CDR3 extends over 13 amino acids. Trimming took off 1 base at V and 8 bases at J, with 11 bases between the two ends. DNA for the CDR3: TGTGCCAGCAGCTTAGGTACAGGGAGCGGCTACACCTTC. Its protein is CASSLGTGSGYTF.

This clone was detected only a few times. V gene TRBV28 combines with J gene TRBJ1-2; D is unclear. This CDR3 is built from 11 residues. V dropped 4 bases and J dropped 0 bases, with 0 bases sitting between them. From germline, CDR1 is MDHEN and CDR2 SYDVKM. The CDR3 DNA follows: TGTGCCAGCAGTTCTAACTATGGCTACACCTTC. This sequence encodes CASSSNYGYTF.

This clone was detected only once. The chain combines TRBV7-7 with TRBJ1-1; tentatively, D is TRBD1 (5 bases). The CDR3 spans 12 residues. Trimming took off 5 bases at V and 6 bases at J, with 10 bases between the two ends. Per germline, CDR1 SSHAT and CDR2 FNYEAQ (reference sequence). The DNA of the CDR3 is TGTGCCAGCAGCCCTCTGGGGGCTGAAGCTTTCTTT. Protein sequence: CASSPLGAEAFF.

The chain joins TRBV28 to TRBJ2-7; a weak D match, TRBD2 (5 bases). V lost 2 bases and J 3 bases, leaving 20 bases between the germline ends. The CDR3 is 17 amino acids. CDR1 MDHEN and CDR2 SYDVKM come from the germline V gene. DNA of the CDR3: TGTGCCAGCAGTTTAAGGTCCGGAAGGGCGGGTAACTACGAGCAGTACTTC. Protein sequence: CASSLRSGRAGNYEQYF.

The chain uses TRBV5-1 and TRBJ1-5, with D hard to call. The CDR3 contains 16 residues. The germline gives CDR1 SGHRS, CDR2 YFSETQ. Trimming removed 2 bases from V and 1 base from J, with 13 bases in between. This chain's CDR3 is CASSFNGMGSNQPQHF. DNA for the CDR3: TGCGCCAGCAGCTTTAACGGGATGGGAAGCAATCAGCCCCAGCATTTT. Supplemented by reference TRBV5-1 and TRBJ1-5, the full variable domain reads KAGVTQTPRYLIKTRGQQVTLSCSPISGHRSVSWYQQTPGQGLQFLFEYFSETQRNKGNFPGRFSGRQFSNSRSEMNVSTLELGDSALYLCASSFNGMGSNQPQHFGDGTRLSIL.

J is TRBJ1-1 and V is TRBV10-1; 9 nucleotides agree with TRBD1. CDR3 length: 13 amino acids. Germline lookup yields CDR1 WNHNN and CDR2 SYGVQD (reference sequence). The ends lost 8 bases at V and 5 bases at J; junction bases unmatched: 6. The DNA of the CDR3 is TGCGCCAGCGCCCGGGACAGGGTAACTGAAGCTTTCTTT. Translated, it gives CASARDRVTEAFF.

The CDR3 loop reads CASSEVPTYEQYF. CDR3 coding DNA: TGTGCCAGCAGTGAAGTACCCACCTACGAGCAGTACTTC. The rearrangement joins TRBV6-1 to TRBJ2-7; no firm D call. The V end was cut by 1 base, the J end by 2 bases, with 6 bases between. CDR3 length: 13 amino acids. Germline CDR1 and CDR2: MNHNS and SASEGT.

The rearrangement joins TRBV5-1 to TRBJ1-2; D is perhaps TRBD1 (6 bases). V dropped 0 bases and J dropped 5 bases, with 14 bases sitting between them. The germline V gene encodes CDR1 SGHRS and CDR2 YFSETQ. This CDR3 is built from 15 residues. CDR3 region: CASSLAEEGGYGYTF. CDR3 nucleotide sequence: TGCGCCAGCAGCTTGGCGGAGGAAGGGGGTTATGGCTACACCTTC.

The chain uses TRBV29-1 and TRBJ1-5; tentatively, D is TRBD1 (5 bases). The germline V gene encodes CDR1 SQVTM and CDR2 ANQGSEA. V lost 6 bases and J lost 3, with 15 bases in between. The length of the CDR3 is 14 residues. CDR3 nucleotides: TGCAGCGTATCCCAGGGTGAAAACAATCAGCCCCAGCATTTT. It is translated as CSVSQGENNQPQHF.

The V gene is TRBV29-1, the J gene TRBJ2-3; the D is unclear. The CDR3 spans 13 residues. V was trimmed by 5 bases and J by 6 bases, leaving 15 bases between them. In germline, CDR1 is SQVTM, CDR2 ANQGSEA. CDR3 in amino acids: CSVPTTRWDTQYF. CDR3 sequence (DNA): TGCAGCGTTCCTACTACCCGCTGGGATACGCAGTATTTT.

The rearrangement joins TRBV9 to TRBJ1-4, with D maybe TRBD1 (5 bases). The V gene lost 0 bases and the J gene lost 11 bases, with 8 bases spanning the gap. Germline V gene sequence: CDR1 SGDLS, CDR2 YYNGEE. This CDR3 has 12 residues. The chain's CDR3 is CASSVDKGKLFF. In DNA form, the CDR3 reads TGTGCCAGCAGCGTAGATAAGGGGAAACTGTTTTTT.

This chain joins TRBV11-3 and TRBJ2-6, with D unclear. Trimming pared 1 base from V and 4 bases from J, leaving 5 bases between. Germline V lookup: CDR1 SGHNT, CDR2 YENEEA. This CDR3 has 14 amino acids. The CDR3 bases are TGTGCCAGCAGCTTAGGCACGGGGGCCAACGTCCTGACTTTC. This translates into CASSLGTGANVLTF.

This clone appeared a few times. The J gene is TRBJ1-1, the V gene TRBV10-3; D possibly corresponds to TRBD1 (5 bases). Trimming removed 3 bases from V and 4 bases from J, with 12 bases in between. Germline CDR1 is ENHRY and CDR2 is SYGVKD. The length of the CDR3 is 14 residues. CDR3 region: CAISDRDGSTEAFF. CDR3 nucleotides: TGTGCCATCAGTGACCGGGACGGCAGCACTGAAGCTTTCTTT.

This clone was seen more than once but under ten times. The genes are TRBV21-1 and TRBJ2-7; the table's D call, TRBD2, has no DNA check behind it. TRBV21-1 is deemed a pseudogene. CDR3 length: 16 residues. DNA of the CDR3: TGTGCCAGCAGCAAAGTAGGCGGGAAAAGCTCCTACGAGCAGTACTTC. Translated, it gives CASSKVGGKSSYEQYF.

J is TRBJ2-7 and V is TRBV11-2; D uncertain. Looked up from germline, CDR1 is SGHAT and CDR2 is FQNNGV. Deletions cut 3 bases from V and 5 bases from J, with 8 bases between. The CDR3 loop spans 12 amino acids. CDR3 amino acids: CASSLASNEQYF. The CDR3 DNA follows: TGTGCCAGCAGCTTGGCCAGCAACGAGCAGTACTTC.